This entry describes one T cell receptor (beta chain). Germline V gene data show CDR1 as LNHDA and CDR2 as SQIVND (reference sequence). V dropped 7 bases and J dropped 1 base, with 14 bases sitting between them. This CDR3 is 14 amino acids long. This record comes from a study of technical replicates of blood from a handful of donors. The repertoire was sequenced with immunoSEQ multiplex PCR; TCRdb's copy has only in-frame clones and lacks some. The profile shows approximately 81,000 clones, 75% to 90% of them singletons. V is TRBV19 and J is TRBJ2-7, with D tentatively TRBD2 (5 bases). The material sequenced was PBMCs. This sequence originates from a human donor in good health. Some clones in this sample may be carry-over from other donors' samples. The CDR3 here is CASTGGRDSYEQYF. CDR3 bases: TGTGCCAGTACCGGAGGCCGGGATTCCTACGAGCAGTACTTC.